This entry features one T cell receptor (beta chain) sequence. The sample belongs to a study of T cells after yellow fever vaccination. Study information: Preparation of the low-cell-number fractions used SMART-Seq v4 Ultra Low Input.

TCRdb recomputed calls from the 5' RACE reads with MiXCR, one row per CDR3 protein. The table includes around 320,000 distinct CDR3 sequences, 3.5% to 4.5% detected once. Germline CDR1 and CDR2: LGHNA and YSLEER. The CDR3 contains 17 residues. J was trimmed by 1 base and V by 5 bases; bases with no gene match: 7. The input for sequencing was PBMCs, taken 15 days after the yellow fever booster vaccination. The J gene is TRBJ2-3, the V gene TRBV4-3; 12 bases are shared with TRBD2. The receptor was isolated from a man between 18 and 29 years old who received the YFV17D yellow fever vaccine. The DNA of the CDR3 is TGCGCCAGCAGCGGACGACTAGCGGGGGACGGCACAGATACGCAGTATTTT. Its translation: CASSGRLAGDGTDTQYF.